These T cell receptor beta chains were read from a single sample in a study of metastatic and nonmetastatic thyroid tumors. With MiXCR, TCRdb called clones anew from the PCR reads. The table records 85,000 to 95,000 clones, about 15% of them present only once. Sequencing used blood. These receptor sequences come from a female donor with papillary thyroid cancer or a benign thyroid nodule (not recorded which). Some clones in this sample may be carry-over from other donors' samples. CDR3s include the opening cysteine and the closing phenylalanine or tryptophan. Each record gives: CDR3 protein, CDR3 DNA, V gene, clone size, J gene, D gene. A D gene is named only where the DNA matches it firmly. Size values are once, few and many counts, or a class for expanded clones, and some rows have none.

CDR3: CASSEGSGRGHNYEQYF
DNA: TGTGCCAGCAGTGAAGGTTCCGGCAGGGGGCATAATTACGAGCAGTACTTC
V: TRBV2
size: many
J: TRBJ2-7
D: TRBD1

CDR3: CASSARQASTDTQYF
DNA: TGCGCCAGCAGCGCAAGACAGGCTAGCACAGATACGCAGTATTTT
V: TRBV5-1
size: .
J: TRBJ2-3
D: .

CDR3: CASSPYGGYNEWFF
DNA: TGTGCCAGCAGCCCGTATGGGGGTTACAATGAGTGGTTCTTC
V: TRBV3-1
size: .
J: TRBJ2-1
D: .

CDR3: CARAENGWCGYTF
DNA: TGTGCCAGGGCGGAGAATGGGTGGTGTGGTTACACATTC
V: TRBV19
size: few
J: TRBJ1-2
D: .

CDR3: CASSYSIAAGSGNTIYF
DNA: TGTGCCAGCAGTTACTCGATTGCAGCCGGCTCTGGAAACACCATATATTTT
V: TRBV6-2/TRBV6-3
size: many
J: TRBJ1-3
D: .

CDR3: CASSPGRKSSYNSPLHF
DNA: TGTGCCAGCAGCCCCGGACGGAAGAGCTCCTATAATTCACCCCTCCACTTT
V: TRBV28
size: many
J: TRBJ1-6
D: .

CDR3: CSANGLEAAAFSKNIQYF
DNA: TGCAGTGCTAATGGCCTGGAGGCAGCCGCGTTTTCCAAAAACATTCAGTACTTC
V: TRBV20-1
size: many
J: TRBJ2-4
D: .

CDR3: CATGQGEESTEAFF
DNA: TGTGCCACCGGACAGGGCGAGGAGAGTACTGAAGCTTTCTTT
V: TRBV10-3
size: many
J: TRBJ1-1
D: TRBD1

CDR3: CASSMLGSRNTIYF
DNA: TGTGCCAGTAGTATGTTGGGGAGTCGAAACACCATATATTTT
V: TRBV19
size: many
J: TRBJ1-3
D: .

CDR3: CASTATGDEQFF
DNA: TGTGCCAGCACCGCCACCGGGGATGAGCAGTTCTTC
V: TRBV12-3/TRBV12-4
size: .
J: TRBJ2-1
D: .

CDR3: CASSWIRGPATNEKLFF
DNA: TGTGCCAGCAGTTGGATCAGGGGGCCGGCAACTAATGAAAAACTGTTTTTT
V: TRBV28
size: many
J: TRBJ1-4
D: TRBD1